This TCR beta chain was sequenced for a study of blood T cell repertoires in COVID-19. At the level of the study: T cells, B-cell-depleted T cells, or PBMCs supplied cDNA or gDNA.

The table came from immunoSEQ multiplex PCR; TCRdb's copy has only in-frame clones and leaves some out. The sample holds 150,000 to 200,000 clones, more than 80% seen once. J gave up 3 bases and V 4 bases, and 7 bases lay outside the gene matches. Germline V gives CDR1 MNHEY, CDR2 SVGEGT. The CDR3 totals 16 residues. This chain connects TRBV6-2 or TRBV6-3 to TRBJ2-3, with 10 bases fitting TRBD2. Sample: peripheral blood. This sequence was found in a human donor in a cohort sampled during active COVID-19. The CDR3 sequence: CASSSLAGAGTDTQYF. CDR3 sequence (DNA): TGTGCCAGCAGTTCCCTAGCGGGAGCAGGGACAGATACGCAGTATTTT.